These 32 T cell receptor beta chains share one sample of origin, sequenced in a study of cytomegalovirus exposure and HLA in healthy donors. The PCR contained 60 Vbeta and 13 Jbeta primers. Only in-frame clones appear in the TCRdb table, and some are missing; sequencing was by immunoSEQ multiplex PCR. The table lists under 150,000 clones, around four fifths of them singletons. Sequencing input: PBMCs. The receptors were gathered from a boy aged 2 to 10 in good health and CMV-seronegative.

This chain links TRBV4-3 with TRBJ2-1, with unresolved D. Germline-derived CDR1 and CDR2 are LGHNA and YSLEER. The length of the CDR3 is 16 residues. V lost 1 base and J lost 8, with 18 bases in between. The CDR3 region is CASSQVAPARRDEQFF. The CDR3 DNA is TGCGCCAGCAGCCAAGTTGCTCCCGCACGACGGGATGAGCAGTTCTTC.

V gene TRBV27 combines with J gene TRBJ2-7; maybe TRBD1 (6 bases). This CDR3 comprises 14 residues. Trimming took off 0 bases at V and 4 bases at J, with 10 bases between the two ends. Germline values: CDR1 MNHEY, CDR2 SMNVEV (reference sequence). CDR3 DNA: TGTGCCAGCAGTTTATCACAGGGAGTATACGAGCAGTACTTC. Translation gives CASSLSQGVYEQYF.

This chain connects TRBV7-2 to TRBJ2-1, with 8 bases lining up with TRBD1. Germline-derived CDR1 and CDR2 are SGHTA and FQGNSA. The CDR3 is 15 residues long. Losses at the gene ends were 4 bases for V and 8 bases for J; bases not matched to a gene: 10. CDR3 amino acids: CASSSDRVGFDEQFF. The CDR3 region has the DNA TGTGCCAGCAGCTCGGACAGGGTGGGGTTCGATGAGCAGTTCTTC.

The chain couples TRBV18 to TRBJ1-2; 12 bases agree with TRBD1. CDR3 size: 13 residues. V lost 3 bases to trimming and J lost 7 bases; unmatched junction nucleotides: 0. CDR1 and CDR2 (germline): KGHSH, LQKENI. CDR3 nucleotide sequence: TGTGCCAGCTCACCGGGACAGGGGGCTGGCTACACCTTC. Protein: CASSPGQGAGYTF. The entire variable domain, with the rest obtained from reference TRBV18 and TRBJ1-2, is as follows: NAGVMQNPRHLVRRRGQEARLRCSPMKGHSHVYWYRQLPEEGLKFMVYLQKENIIDESGMPKERFSAEFPKEGPSILRIQQVVRGDSAAYFCASSPGQGAGYTFGSGTRLTVV.

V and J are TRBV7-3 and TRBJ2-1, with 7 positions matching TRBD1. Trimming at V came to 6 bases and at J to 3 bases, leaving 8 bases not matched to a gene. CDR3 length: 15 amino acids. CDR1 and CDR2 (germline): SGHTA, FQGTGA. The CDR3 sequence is CASSATGVFYNEQFF. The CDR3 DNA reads TGTGCCAGCAGTGCCACAGGGGTATTCTACAATGAGCAGTTCTTC.

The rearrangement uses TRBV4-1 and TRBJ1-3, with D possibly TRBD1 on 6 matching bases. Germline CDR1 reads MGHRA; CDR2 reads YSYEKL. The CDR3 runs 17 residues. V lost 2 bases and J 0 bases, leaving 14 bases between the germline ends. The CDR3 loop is CASSQSLDSLSGNTIYF. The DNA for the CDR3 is TGCGCCAGCAGCCAATCGCTGGACAGTCTCTCTGGAAACACCATATATTTT.

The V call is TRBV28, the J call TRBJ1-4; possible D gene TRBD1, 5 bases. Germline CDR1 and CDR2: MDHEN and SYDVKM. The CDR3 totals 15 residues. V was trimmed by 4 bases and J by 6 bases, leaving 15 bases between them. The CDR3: CASSYLAGGDEKLFF. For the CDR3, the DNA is TGTGCCAGCAGTTATCTAGCGGGGGGGGATGAAAAACTGTTTTTT.

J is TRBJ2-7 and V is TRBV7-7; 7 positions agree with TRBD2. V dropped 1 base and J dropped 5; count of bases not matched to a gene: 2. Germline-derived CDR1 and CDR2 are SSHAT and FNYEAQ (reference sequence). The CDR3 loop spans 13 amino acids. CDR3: CASSLVAGDEQYF. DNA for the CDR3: TGTGCCAGCAGCTTAGTGGCGGGGGACGAGCAGTACTTC.

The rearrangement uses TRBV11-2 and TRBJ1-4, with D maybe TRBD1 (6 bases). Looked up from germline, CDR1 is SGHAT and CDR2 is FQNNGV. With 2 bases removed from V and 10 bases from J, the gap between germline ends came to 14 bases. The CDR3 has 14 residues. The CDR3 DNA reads TGTGCCAGCAGCTTAATACAGGGAAGCCTAAAACTGTTTTTT. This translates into CASSLIQGSLKLFF.

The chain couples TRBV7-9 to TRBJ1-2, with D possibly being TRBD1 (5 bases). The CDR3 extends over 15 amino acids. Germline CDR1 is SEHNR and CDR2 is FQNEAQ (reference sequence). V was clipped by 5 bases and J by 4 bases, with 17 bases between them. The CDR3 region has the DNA TGTGCCAGCAGCAGGGACGGGGGTCGGGGCTATGGCTACACCTTC. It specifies CASSRDGGRGYGYTF.

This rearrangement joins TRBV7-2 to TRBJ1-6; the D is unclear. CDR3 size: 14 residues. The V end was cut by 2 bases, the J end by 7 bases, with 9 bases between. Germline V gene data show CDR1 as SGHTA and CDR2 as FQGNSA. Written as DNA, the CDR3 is TGTGCCAGCAGCTTACCATCGGGGAATTCACCCCTCCACTTT. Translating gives CASSLPSGNSPLHF.

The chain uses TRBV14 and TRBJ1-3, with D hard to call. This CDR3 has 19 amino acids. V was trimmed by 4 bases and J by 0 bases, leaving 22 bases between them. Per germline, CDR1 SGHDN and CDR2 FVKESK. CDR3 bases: TGTGCCAGCAGCCCCCCCCGGGCCAGGACTTTGAGCTCTGGAAACACCATATATTTT. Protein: CASSPPRARTLSSGNTIYF.

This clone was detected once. CDR3 DNA sequence: TGTGCCACCAGCAGAGGGGGACAGGGCGGCTACGAGCAGTACTTC. This gives the protein CATSRGGQGGYEQYF. The J gene is TRBJ2-7, the V gene TRBV15; 9 bases agree with TRBD1. The CDR3 sequence is 15 residues long. Trimming took 1 base from V and 3 from J; bases not matched to a gene: 4. CDR1 LNHNV and CDR2 YYDKDF come from the germline V gene (reference sequence). Complete variable domain (other parts from reference TRBV15 and TRBJ2-7): DAMVIQNPRYQVTQFGKPVTLSCSQTLNHNVMYWYQQKSSQAPKLLFHYYDKDFNNEADTPDNFQSRRPNTSFCFLDIRSPGLGDTAMYLCATSRGGQGGYEQYFGPGTRLTVT.

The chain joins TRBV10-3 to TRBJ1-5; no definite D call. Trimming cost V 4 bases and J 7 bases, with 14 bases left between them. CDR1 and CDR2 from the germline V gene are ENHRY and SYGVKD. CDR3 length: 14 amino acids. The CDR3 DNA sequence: TGTGCCATCAGTGCTACGGAGCTCCAGCAGCCCCAGCATTTT. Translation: CAISATELQQPQHF.

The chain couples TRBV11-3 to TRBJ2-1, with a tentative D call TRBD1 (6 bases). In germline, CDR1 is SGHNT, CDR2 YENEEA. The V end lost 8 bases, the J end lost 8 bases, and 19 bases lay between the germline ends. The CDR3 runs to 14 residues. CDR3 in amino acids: CASGLTGYGDEQFF. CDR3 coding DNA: TGTGCCAGCGGCCTCACAGGGTATGGGGATGAGCAGTTCTTC. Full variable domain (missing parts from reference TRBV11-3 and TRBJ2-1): EAGVVQSPRYKIIEKKQPVAFWCNPISGHNTLYWYLQNLGQGPELLIRYENEEAVDDSQLPKDRFSAERLKGVDSTLKIQPAELGDSAVYLCASGLTGYGDEQFFGPGTRLTVL.

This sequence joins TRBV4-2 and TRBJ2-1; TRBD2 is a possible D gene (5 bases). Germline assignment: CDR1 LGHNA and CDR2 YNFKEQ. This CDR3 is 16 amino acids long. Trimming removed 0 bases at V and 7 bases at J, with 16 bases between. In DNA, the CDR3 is TGTGCCAGCAGCCAAGATCCCGAGCGGCCGGGGAATGAGCAGTTCTTC. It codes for CASSQDPERPGNEQFF.

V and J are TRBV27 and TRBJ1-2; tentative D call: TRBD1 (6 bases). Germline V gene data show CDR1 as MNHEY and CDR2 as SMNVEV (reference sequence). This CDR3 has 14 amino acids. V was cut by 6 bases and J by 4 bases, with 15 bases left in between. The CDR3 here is CASRYAGTSYGYTF. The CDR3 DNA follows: TGTGCCAGCAGATATGCCGGGACAAGCTATGGCTACACCTTC.

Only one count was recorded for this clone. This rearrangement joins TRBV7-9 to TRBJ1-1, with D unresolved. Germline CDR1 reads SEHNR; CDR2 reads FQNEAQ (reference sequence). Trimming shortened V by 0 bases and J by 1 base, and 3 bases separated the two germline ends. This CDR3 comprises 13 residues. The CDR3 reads CASSLAGNTEAFF. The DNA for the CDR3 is TGTGCCAGCAGCTTAGCCGGGAACACTGAAGCTTTCTTT.

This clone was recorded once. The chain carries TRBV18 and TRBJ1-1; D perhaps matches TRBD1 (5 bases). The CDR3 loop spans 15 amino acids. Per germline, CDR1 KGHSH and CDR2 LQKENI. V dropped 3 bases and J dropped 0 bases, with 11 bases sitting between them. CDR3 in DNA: TGTGCCAGCTCACCCAGGGAAACCATGAACACTGAAGCTTTCTTT. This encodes CASSPRETMNTEAFF.

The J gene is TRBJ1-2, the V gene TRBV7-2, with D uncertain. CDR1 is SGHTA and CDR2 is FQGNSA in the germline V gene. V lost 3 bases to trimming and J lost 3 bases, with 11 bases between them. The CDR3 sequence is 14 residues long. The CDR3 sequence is CASSFSGWDYGYTF. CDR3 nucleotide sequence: TGTGCCAGCAGCTTTTCAGGTTGGGACTATGGCTACACCTTC.

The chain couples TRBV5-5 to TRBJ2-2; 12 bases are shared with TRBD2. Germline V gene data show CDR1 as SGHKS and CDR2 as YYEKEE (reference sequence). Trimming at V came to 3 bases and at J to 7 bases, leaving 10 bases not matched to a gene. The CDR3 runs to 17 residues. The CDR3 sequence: CASSSIRLAGVIGELFF. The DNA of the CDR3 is TGTGCCAGCAGCTCAATTCGACTAGCGGGAGTCATCGGGGAGCTGTTTTTT.

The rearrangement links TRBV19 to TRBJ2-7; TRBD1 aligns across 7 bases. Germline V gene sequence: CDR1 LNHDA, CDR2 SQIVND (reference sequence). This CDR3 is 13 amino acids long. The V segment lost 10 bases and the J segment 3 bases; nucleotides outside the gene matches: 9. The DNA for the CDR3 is TGTGCCACCACAGCCAACAGGGGCTACGAGCAGTACTTC. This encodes CATTANRGYEQYF.

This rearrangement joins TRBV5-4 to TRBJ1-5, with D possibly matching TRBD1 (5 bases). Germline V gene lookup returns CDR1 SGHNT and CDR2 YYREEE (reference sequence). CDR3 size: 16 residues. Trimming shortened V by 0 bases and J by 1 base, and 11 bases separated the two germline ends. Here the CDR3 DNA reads TGTGCCAGCAGCTTGGAGGGGTCGCTCAGCAATCAGCCCCAGCATTTT. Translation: CASSLEGSLSNQPQHF.

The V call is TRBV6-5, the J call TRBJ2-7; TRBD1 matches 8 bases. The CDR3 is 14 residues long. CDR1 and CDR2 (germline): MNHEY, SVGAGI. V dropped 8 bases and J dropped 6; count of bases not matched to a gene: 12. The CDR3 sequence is CASGRDRRLGEQYF. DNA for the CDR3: TGTGCCAGCGGGCGGGACAGGAGGTTGGGCGAGCAGTACTTC.

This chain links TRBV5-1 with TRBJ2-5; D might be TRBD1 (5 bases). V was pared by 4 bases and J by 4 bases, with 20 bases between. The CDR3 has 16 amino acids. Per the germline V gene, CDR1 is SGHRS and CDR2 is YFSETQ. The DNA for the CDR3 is TGCGCCAGCAGCCGGGTGGGGCAGGGATTGGCAGAGACCCAGTACTTC. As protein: CASSRVGQGLAETQYF.

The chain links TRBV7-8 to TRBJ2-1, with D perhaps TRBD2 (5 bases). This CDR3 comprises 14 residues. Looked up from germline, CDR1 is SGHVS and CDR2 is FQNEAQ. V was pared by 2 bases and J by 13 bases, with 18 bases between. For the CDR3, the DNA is TGTGCCAGCAGCTTAACCGGGATCTCAACTGCCCAGTTCTTC. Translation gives CASSLTGISTAQFF.

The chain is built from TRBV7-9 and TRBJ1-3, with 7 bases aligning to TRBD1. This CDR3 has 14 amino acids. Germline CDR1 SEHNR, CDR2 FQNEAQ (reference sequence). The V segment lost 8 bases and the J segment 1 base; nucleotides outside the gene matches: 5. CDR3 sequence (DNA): TGTGCCAGCGACAGGGAGAGGTCTGGAAACACCATATATTTT. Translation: CASDRERSGNTIYF.

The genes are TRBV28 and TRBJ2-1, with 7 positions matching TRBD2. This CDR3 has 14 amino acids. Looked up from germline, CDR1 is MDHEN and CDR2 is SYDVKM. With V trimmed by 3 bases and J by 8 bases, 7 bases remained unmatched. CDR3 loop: CASSFSRLADEQFF. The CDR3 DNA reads TGTGCCAGCAGTTTTTCGAGACTAGCTGATGAGCAGTTCTTC. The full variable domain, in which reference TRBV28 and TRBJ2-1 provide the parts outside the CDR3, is DVKVTQSSRYLVKRTGEKVFLECVQDMDHENMFWYRQDPGLGLRLIYFSYDVKMKEKGDIPEGYSVSREKKERFSLILESASTNQTSMYLCASSFSRLADEQFFGPGTRLTVL.

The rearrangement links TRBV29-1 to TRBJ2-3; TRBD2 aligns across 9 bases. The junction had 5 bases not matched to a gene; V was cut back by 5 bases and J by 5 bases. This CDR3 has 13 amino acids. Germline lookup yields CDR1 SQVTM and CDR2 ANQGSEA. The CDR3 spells CSVRREGQDTQYF. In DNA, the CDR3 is TGCAGCGTTCGGCGGGAGGGCCAAGATACGCAGTATTTT.

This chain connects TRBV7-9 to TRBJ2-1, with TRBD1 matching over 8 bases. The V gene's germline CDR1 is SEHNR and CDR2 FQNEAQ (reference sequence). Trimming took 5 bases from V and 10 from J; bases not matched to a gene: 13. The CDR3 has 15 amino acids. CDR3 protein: CASSQPGQEFREQFF. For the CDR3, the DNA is TGTGCCAGCAGCCAACCGGGACAGGAATTTAGAGAGCAGTTCTTC. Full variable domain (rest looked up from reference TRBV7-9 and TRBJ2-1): DTGVSQNPRHKITKRGQNVTFRCDPISEHNRLYWYRQTLGQGPEFLTYFQNEAQLEKSRLLSDRFSAERPKGSFSTLEIQRTEQGDSAMYLCASSQPGQEFREQFFGPGTRLTVL.

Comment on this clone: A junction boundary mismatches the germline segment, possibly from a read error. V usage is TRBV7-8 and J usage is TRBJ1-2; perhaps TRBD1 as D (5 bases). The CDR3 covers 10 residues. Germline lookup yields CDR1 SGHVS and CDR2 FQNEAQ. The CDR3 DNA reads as TGTGCCAGCTCCCCTTCGCCCGGGGGCTTC. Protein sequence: CASSPSPGGF.

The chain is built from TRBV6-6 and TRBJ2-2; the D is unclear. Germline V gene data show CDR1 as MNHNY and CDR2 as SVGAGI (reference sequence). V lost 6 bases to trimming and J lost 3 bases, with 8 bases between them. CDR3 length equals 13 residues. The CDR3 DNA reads TGTGCCAGCAGCTATACAGACACCGGGGAGCTGTTTTTT. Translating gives CASSYTDTGELFF.